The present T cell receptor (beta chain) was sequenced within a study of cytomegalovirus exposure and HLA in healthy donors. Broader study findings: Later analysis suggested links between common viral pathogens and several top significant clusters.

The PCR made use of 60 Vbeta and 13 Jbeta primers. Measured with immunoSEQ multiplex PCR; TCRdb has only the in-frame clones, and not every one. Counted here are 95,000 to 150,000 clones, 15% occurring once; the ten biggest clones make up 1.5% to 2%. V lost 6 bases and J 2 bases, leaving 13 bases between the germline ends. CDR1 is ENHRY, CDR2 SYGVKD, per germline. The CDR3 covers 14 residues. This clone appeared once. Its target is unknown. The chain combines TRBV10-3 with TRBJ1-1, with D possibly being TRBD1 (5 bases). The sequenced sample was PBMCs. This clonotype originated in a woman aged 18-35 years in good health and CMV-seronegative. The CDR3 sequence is CAISYRGGNTEAFF. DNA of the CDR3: TGTGCCATCAGCTACCGGGGGGGTAACACTGAAGCTTTCTTT.